This T cell receptor (beta chain) was documented in a study of regulatory T cells in long-lasting Graves disease. According to the study, TCR beta libraries were built with iRepertoire HTBI primers and CDR3-region Arm-PCR. From the multiplex PCR reads, TCRdb called clonotypes with MiXCR, one entry per CDR3 protein. The sample lists some 250,000 distinct CDR3 sequences, 18% occurring once. V was pared by 4 bases and J by 0 bases, with 4 bases of the junction left unmatched. Germline V CDR1 and CDR2: LNHDA, SQIVND (reference sequence). CDR3 length equals 15 residues. The time point was: newly diagnosed GD, antithyroid drugs for less than 3 months. Extracted RNA from PBMCs served as the source of the TCR library. This clonotype was counted between two and nine times. This sample also appeared in a second study, on T cells in Graves' hyperthyroidism and ophthalmopathy.

The starting material was peripheral blood mononuclear cells (PBMCs), obtained at new diagnosis, from a patient treated with antithyroid drugs. The V and J genes are TRBV19 and TRBJ1-1; TRBD1 matches at 8 bases. The clonotype was recovered from a woman aged 30 to 39 with Graves disease. The CDR3: CASSRGTGLNTEAFF. DNA of the CDR3: TGTGCCAGTAGTAGGGGGACAGGCCTGAACACTGAAGCTTTCTTT.